Included here is one T cell receptor beta chain sequence, with context. These data originate in a study of blood T cell repertoires in COVID-19. The germline gives CDR1 LNHDA, CDR2 SQIVND (reference sequence). This CDR3 region has 13 residues. V shed 9 bases, J shed 7 bases, and the junction held 6 bases outside the gene matches. Sequencing used immunoSEQ multiplex PCR; TCRdb keeps in-frame clones, though not all of them. The sample has over 200,000 clones, about four fifths seen once. The chain is built from TRBV19 and TRBJ1-4, with 9 positions matching TRBD1. Sequencing was done on a sample of peripheral blood. The receptor comes from a man aged 40-49 years with active or convalescent COVID-19. CDR3 sequence reads: CASTGTGPEKLFF. CDR3 DNA sequence: TGTGCCAGCACCGGGACAGGGCCTGAAAAACTGTTTTTT. Drawing the rest from reference TRBV19 and TRBJ1-4, the complete variable domain is DGGITQSPKYLFRKEGQNVTLSCEQNLNHDAMYWYRQDPGQGLRLIYYSQIVNDFQKGDIAEGYSVSREKKESFPLTVTSAQKNPTAFYLCASTGTGPEKLFFGSGTQLSVL.